Below, one T cell receptor beta chain is given with its context. The sample comes from a study of blood T cell repertoires in COVID-19. As processed by the authors: Reference gene primer amplification gave estimated nucleated cell counts. Libraries were prepared by immunoSEQ multiplex PCR; TCRdb keeps only in-frame clonotypes and omits some of them. V, J and clone size reflect that table, while D and trimming were determined from the DNA. The sample gives about 200,000 clones, around 80% of which show up once; approximately 6.6% is in the top ten. This CDR3 contains 15 residues. Germline V CDR1 and CDR2: LNHDA, SQIVND (reference sequence). Between the trimmed V and J ends, which lost 5 bases and 7 bases, there was a span of 18 bases.

Input material: peripheral blood. V is TRBV19 and J is TRBJ1-5, with a tentative D call TRBD1 (5 bases). This TCR derives from a woman in her 70s with acute or convalescent COVID-19. The CDR3 DNA sequence: TGTGCCAGTAGTTCGGGGGGGGGTCAGGCCCAGCCCCAGCATTTT. Translation: CASSSGGGQAQPQHF.